The entry below gives a single T cell receptor beta chain sequence along with its context. As yet, its antigen is unknown. The data were taken from a study of OX40 agonist ivuxolimab in advanced cancers. Study-wide findings and caveats: Normalized expansion of T-cell clones was also low for some nonresponders.

Assay used: immunoSEQ multiplex PCR; TCRdb lists only in-frame clones, some missing. The sample lists around 50,000 clones; 80% to 95% were seen once. Germline V gene lookup returns CDR1 MDHEN and CDR2 SYDVKM. The V segment lost 6 bases and the J segment 7 bases; nucleotides outside the gene matches: 7. The CDR3 covers 13 residues. Sequencing was performed on CD4+ or CD8+ T cells sorted from blood, taken in a trial of the OX40 agonist ivuxolimab. This TCR derives from an adult with an advanced solid tumor such as melanoma, head and neck, liver or kidney cancer. This chain connects TRBV28 to TRBJ2-7, with 9 bases identical to TRBD1. CDR3 nucleotides: TGTGCCAGCAGGGACGGACAGGGGATGGAGCAGTACTTC. It yields the protein CASRDGQGMEQYF.